The 23 T cell receptor beta chains listed next were all sequenced from one sample in a study of blood T cell repertoires in COVID-19. Clones were read by immunoSEQ multiplex PCR, and TCRdb kept only the in-frame ones, dropping some. Of 130,000 to 150,000 clones listed, around 75% are singletons. The sample taken for sequencing was peripheral blood. All receptors come from an older woman with COVID-19, enrolled during active disease.

V is TRBV5-4 and J is TRBJ2-3; 9 nucleotides agree with TRBD1. The germline V gene encodes CDR1 SGHNT and CDR2 YYREEE (reference sequence). V trimming: 4 bases; J trimming: 2 bases; junction bases outside the gene matches: 5. The CDR3 is made up of 15 amino acids. The CDR3: CASSRTGDPTDTQYF. CDR3 in DNA: TGTGCCAGCAGCCGGACAGGGGATCCCACAGATACGCAGTATTTT.

The gene calls are TRBV19 and TRBJ2-2; TRBD1 matches 11 bases. CDR3 length: 15 residues. The germline V gene has CDR1 LNHDA and CDR2 SQIVND (reference sequence). V was pared by 7 bases and J by 5 bases, with 6 bases of the junction left unmatched. CDR3 nucleotides: TGTGCCAGTACAGCCGGGACAGGGGGAACCGGGGAGCTGTTTTTT. Residues: CASTAGTGGTGELFF.

V is TRBV19 and J is TRBJ2-3, with D possibly being TRBD2 (6 bases). The germline V and J ends were trimmed by 5 bases and 2 bases, with 17 bases remaining between them. The CDR3 length is 16 residues. Germline V lookup: CDR1 LNHDA, CDR2 SQIVND (reference sequence). The CDR3 DNA sequence: TGTGCCAGTAGTGCCCTGGGACTCGCCGTCACAGATACGCAGTATTTT. Translated: CASSALGLAVTDTQYF.

V usage is TRBV5-1 and J usage is TRBJ1-1; maybe TRBD1 (5 bases). The germline V gene encodes CDR1 SGHRS and CDR2 YFSETQ. V was trimmed by 0 bases and J by 1 base, leaving 10 bases between them. The CDR3 length is 15 residues. CDR3: CASSLDGGQNTEAFF. CDR3 coding DNA: TGCGCCAGCAGCTTGGACGGGGGTCAGAACACTGAAGCTTTCTTT.

The chain combines TRBV4-2 with TRBJ1-1; weak D call: TRBD1 (6 bases). This CDR3 is built from 14 residues. Trimming pared 4 bases from V and 1 base from J, leaving 10 bases between. Germline V gene data show CDR1 as LGHNA and CDR2 as YNFKEQ. CDR3 DNA: TGTGCCAGCAGCCCGGGAGGGGGGAACACTGAAGCTTTCTTT. Its protein is CASSPGGGNTEAFF.

Written as DNA, the CDR3 is TGTGCCAGCAGCGTAGCTTCTAGCGGGGGTTCCGGGGAGCTGTTTTTT. Amino acid sequence: CASSVASSGGSGELFF. The V and J genes are TRBV9 and TRBJ2-2; 10 bases are shared with TRBD2. Germline CDR1 reads SGDLS; CDR2 reads YYNGEE. This CDR3 has 16 residues. V gave up 0 bases and J gave up 6 bases; unmatched junction bases: 5.

This clone was detected only a few times. This chain links TRBV5-6 with TRBJ2-5, with 8 bases aligning to TRBD1. CDR1 and CDR2 (germline): SGHDT, YYEEEE. V was clipped by 4 bases and J by 5 bases; unmatched bases: 13. The CDR3 totals 16 residues. The chain's CDR3 is CASSANQDRVVETQYF. The CDR3 nucleotides are TGTGCCAGCAGCGCTAATCAGGACAGGGTTGTGGAGACCCAGTACTTC.

This sequence joins TRBV6-5 and TRBJ2-1; D is possibly TRBD1 (6 bases). The length of the CDR3 is 12 residues. The germline V gene has CDR1 MNHEY and CDR2 SVGAGI. The V end was cut by 6 bases, the J end by 9 bases, with 12 bases between. Here the CDR3 DNA reads TGTGCCAGCAGACTGACAGGTAGTGAGCAGTTCTTC. It encodes CASRLTGSEQFF.

The chain has TRBV7-2 and TRBJ1-2; 11 nucleotides match TRBD1. This CDR3 has 13 residues. The germline V gene has CDR1 SGHTA and CDR2 FQGNSA. Losses at the gene ends were 4 bases for V and 8 bases for J; bases not matched to a gene: 3. The CDR3 nucleotides read TGTGCCAGCAGCTGGACAGGGGGCAACGGCTACACCTTC. Encoded protein: CASSWTGGNGYTF.

This rearrangement joins TRBV3-1 (or the pseudogene TRBV3-2) to TRBJ2-5; D possibly corresponds to TRBD2 (5 bases). V was pared by 4 bases and J by 5 bases, with 14 bases between. The CDR3 loop spans 14 amino acids. Germline V lookup: CDR1 LGHDT, CDR2 YNNKEL (reference sequence). The CDR3 loop is CASSPEAGGETQYF. The CDR3 DNA reads as TGTGCCAGCAGCCCAGAGGCTGGCGGGGAGACCCAGTACTTC.

This clone has only a few counts. The chain couples TRBV5-1 to TRBJ2-7, with D tentatively TRBD2 (5 bases). This CDR3 spans 14 amino acids. Per the germline V gene, CDR1 is SGHRS and CDR2 is YFSETQ. The germline V and J ends were trimmed by 2 bases and 7 bases, with 16 bases remaining between them. In DNA, the CDR3 is TGCGCCAGCAGCTTAGGTGAGGGTCTCGGGGAGCAGTACTTC. It encodes CASSLGEGLGEQYF.

The chain recombines TRBV14 with TRBJ2-3; 10 positions agree with TRBD1. Germline V gene data show CDR1 as SGHDN and CDR2 as FVKESK. This CDR3 contains 14 residues. Trimming cost V 2 bases and J 5 bases; bases outside gene matches: 1. This CDR3 is CASSQWTGGDTQYF. In DNA form, the CDR3 reads TGTGCCAGCAGCCAATGGACAGGGGGAGATACGCAGTATTTT.

This clone was found a few times. This rearrangement joins TRBV30 to TRBJ1-1; 8 bases are shared with TRBD1. J lost 7 bases, V lost 5 bases, and 9 bases had no gene match. Germline V CDR1 and CDR2: GTSNPN, SVGIG (reference sequence). The CDR3 sequence is 13 residues long. CDR3 DNA sequence: TGTGCCTGGGCGGGACAGGCGCCTAGTGAAGCTTTCTTT. It specifies CAWAGQAPSEAFF.

This chain links TRBV18 with TRBJ1-2, with TRBD1 matching 8 bases. J gave up 7 bases and V 3 bases, and 7 bases lay outside the gene matches. The length of the CDR3 is 14 residues. CDR1 is KGHSH and CDR2 is LQKENI in the germline V gene. The DNA for the CDR3 is TGTGCCAGCTCACCCAATCAGGGGGCGTTTGGCTACACCTTC. This translates into CASSPNQGAFGYTF.

The rearrangement joins TRBV10-1 to TRBJ2-2; D not certain. CDR3 size: 15 residues. Germline V gives CDR1 WNHNN, CDR2 SYGVQD (reference sequence). With 3 bases removed from V and 6 bases from J, the gap between germline ends came to 14 bases. This CDR3 is CASSEDLGGAGELFF. CDR3 sequence (DNA): TGCGCCAGCAGTGAAGATCTCGGCGGTGCCGGGGAGCTGTTTTTT.

The rearrangement joins TRBV7-3 to TRBJ2-1; 11 nucleotides line up with TRBD2. Germline V lookup: CDR1 SGHTA, CDR2 FQGTGA. V shed 5 bases and J 6 bases; nucleotides not matched to a gene: 6. The CDR3 extends over 15 amino acids. CDR3 coding DNA: TGTGCCAGCAGCCGTAGCGGGGGGGACCCCAATGAGCAGTTCTTC. Protein: CASSRSGGDPNEQFF.

V is TRBV5-1 and J is TRBJ1-3; no firm D call. CDR3 length: 13 residues. Germline CDR1 reads SGHRS; CDR2 reads YFSETQ. With 5 bases removed from V and 0 bases from J, the gap between germline ends came to 6 bases. CDR3 bases: TGCGCCAGCAGGTCGGTCTCTGGAAACACCATATATTTT. Its protein is CASRSVSGNTIYF. The full variable domain, completed using reference TRBV5-1 and TRBJ1-3, is KAGVTQTPRYLIKTRGQQVTLSCSPISGHRSVSWYQQTPGQGLQFLFEYFSETQRNKGNFPGRFSGRQFSNSRSEMNVSTLELGDSALYLCASRSVSGNTIYFGEGSWLTVV.

The genes are TRBV7-2 and TRBJ2-6; 7 bases match TRBD1. After removal of 5 bases from V and 0 bases from J, the junction contained 10 bases not matched to a gene. Germline CDR1 and CDR2: SGHTA and FQGNSA. This CDR3 comprises 18 residues. DNA for the CDR3: TGTGCCAGCAGCCTGCTTGGGACAGCCTTCTCTGGGGCCAACGTCCTGACTTTC. Translation: CASSLLGTAFSGANVLTF.

J is TRBJ1-2 and V is TRBV28; a possible D gene is TRBD1 (5 bases). The germline CDR1 and CDR2 sequences are MDHEN and SYDVKM. CDR3 length: 13 amino acids. The germline V and J ends were trimmed by 3 bases and 7 bases, with 12 bases remaining between them. The CDR3 loop is CASSFSGRGGYTF. The CDR3, as DNA: TGTGCCAGCAGTTTTTCGGGGAGGGGTGGCTACACCTTC.

V is TRBV29-1 and J is TRBJ2-1, with unresolved D. Germline CDR1 SQVTM, CDR2 ANQGSEA. The CDR3 is made up of 13 amino acids. Trimming took off 4 bases at V and 0 bases at J, with 7 bases between the two ends. The CDR3 protein is CSVGRSSYNEQFF. The CDR3 region has the DNA TGCAGCGTTGGACGGAGCTCCTACAATGAGCAGTTCTTC.

This clone has just one count. The rearrangement links TRBV4-3 to TRBJ2-2; the match to TRBD2 covers 7 bases. CDR3 length: 16 amino acids. Per germline, CDR1 LGHNA and CDR2 YSLEER. The trim removed 5 bases at V and 3 bases at J, leaving 9 bases unmatched. CDR3 sequence (DNA): TGCGCCAGCAGCGCAGGGAGAGCGGGGTACACCGGGGAGCTGTTTTTT. It codes for CASSAGRAGYTGELFF.

The count of this clone is one. The chain carries TRBV6-4 and TRBJ2-5, with a tentative D call TRBD1 (6 bases). Germline loops: CDR1 MRHNA, CDR2 SNTAGT. V lost 4 bases and J lost 3, with 18 bases in between. The CDR3 extends over 16 amino acids. CDR3 nucleotide sequence: TGTGCCAGCAGTGGGGGGTGGGGACAATTGGAAGAGACCCAGTACTTC. This encodes CASSGGWGQLEETQYF.

Written as DNA, the CDR3 is TGTGCCAGCAGCGTAGCTCAGGGGCACGAGCAGTACTTC. The encoded protein is CASSVAQGHEQYF. The chain carries TRBV9 and TRBJ2-7; perhaps TRBD1 as D (6 bases). The CDR3 consists of 13 residues. V lost 0 bases and J 5 bases, leaving 9 bases between the germline ends. Germline CDR1 is SGDLS and CDR2 is YYNGEE.